This T cell receptor beta chain was retrieved from a study of OX40 agonist ivuxolimab in advanced cancers. Looking at the study overall: The dose of intravenous ivuxolimab that patients received every 2 weeks ranged from 0.01 to 10 mg/kg. Each dose-escalation patient presented with hepatocellular carcinoma, melanoma, renal cell or head and neck cancer. Patients with prior anti-PD-1, anti-PD-L1 or anti-CTLA-4 therapy were eligible; 35% to 50% had some.

Per germline, CDR1 LNHDA and CDR2 SQIVND (reference sequence). Trimming left V 9 bases short and J 0 bases short, with 11 bases between. This CDR3 has 13 amino acids. Assay: immunoSEQ multiplex PCR; the TCRdb copy retains only in-frame clones and omits some. There are 55,000 to 80,000 clones in the sample; 92% occur only once, and 0.62% lies in the top ten. Study-level findings and limits: More expanded clones were found, on average, in CD8+ than in CD4+ T cells.

Details on this clone: The antigen is unknown.

The source was CD4+ or CD8+ T cells sorted from blood, collected in a trial of the OX40 agonist ivuxolimab. This TCR derives from an adult with an advanced solid tumor such as melanoma, head and neck, liver or kidney cancer. The chain couples TRBV19 to TRBJ1-1; D gene ambiguous. CDR3 coding DNA: TGTGCCAGCCAGAATTTCATGAACACTGAAGCTTTCTTT. Residues: CASQNFMNTEAFF. Looking up the rest from reference TRBV19 and TRBJ1-1 gives the full variable domain: DGGITQSPKYLFRKEGQNVTLSCEQNLNHDAMYWYRQDPGQGLRLIYYSQIVNDFQKGDIAEGYSVSREKKESFPLTVTSAQKNPTAFYLCASQNFMNTEAFFGQGTRLTVV.